These 7 T cell receptor beta chains share one sample of origin, sequenced in a study of blood T cell repertoires in COVID-19 (dated by TCRdb to about 2020). The library was made by the immunoSEQ multiplex PCR assay. The immuneACCESS repertoire file appears here via TCRdb, limited to in-frame rearrangements. These files lack a portion of the clones; in checked studies, under half of the deficit traces to unresolved V genes, and the cause of the others is not known. In this sample the table shows about 160,000 clones, 82% of which occur a single time. The top ten constitute approximately 14% of the sample. The specimen sequenced was peripheral blood. The receptor source for this set is a human donor with acute or convalescent COVID-19. The donor label of this sample is uncertain.

V gene TRBV7-2 combines with J gene TRBJ1-2; 9 bases are a match to TRBD1. The CDR3 runs 16 residues. CDR1 and CDR2 from the germline V gene are SGHTA and FQGNSA. V lost 2 bases, J lost 4 bases, and 8 bases stayed unmatched. The CDR3 nucleotides are TGTGCCAGCAGCTTAAATGGACAGGGGTTTAGCTATGGCTACACCTTC. Its translation is CASSLNGQGFSYGYTF.

Here the CDR3 DNA reads TGCGCCAGCAGCTTGGTGACAGGGGATGGAAACACCATATATTTT. Amino acids: CASSLVTGDGNTIYF. V usage is TRBV5-1 and J usage is TRBJ1-3; 8 bases are shared with TRBD1. V shed 0 bases and J 3 bases; nucleotides not matched to a gene: 2. Germline V CDR1 and CDR2: SGHRS, YFSETQ. The CDR3 has 15 amino acids.

V and J are TRBV6-2 or TRBV6-3 and TRBJ1-2; weak D call: TRBD1 (5 bases). The germline V gene has CDR1 MNHEY and CDR2 SVGEGT. V was pared by 4 bases and J by 7 bases, with 13 bases between. The CDR3 contains 13 residues. In nucleotides, the CDR3 is TGTGCCAGCAGTTCCCTGGCCGGGGGTGGCTACACCTTC. This sequence encodes CASSSLAGGGYTF.

The rearrangement joins TRBV6-5 to TRBJ2-7; 9 bases are shared with TRBD1. This CDR3 is 14 amino acids long. The germline CDR1 and CDR2 sequences are MNHEY and SVGAGI. The ends lost 2 bases at V and 6 bases at J; junction bases unmatched: 5. The CDR3 DNA reads as TGTGCCAGCAGTTACCCCAGACAGGGGGGCGAGCAGTACTTC. This translates into CASSYPRQGGEQYF.

This clone showed up just a few times. The chain has TRBV6-5 and TRBJ2-3; no firm D call. The CDR3 length is 13 residues. The V and J ends lost 5 bases and 2 bases respectively, with 8 bases between them. CDR1 is MNHEY, CDR2 SVGAGI, per germline. CDR3 amino acids: CASSLRSTDTQYF. The CDR3 region has the DNA TGTGCCAGCAGTCTGCGGTCCACAGATACGCAGTATTTT.

This chain connects TRBV12-3 or TRBV12-4 to TRBJ1-4; D remains unclear. CDR3 length equals 13 residues. Deletions cut 3 bases from V and 2 bases from J, with 4 bases between. The CDR3 here is CASSFRTNEKLFF. The CDR3 coding sequence is TGTGCCAGCAGTTTTCGGACTAATGAAAAACTGTTTTTT.

V and J are TRBV5-1 and TRBJ2-1; 10 bases are shared with TRBD1. This CDR3 is 14 amino acids long. Per the germline V gene, CDR1 is SGHRS and CDR2 is YFSETQ. After removal of 4 bases from V and 4 bases from J, the junction contained 2 bases not matched to a gene. In DNA, the CDR3 is TGCGCCAGCAGCGCGGACAGGGGGTACAATGAGCAGTTCTTC. This sequence encodes CASSADRGYNEQFF.